Following are 3 T cell receptor beta chains from one sample sequenced in a study of CXCR3-negative and CXCR3-positive naive CD8 T cells. Overall study results and limits: TRB CDR3s were more hydrophobic in CXCR3-positive than in CXCR3-negative naive cells.

5' RACE with UMI labels generated the TRB cDNA libraries. TCRdb derives one entry per CDR3 protein from the 5' RACE reads, leaving out DNA. The specimen's table records around 61,000 distinct CDR3 sequences. No cognate antigen is known for these TCRs. The sample consisted of naive CXCR3+ CD8+ T cells from blood. Subset indicated: CD45RO-CCR7+CD27+CD95- naive CD8+ T cells expressing CXCR3 (TNR3+). These receptors originate from a human donor in good health. Some clones in this sample may be carry-over from other donors' samples.

This chain uses TRBV7-6 with TRBJ2-1. Germline-derived CDR1 and CDR2 are SGHVS and FNYEAQ. The CDR3 extends over 14 amino acids. CDR3 amino acids: CASSLTLWNNEQFF.

The chain combines TRBV20-1 with TRBJ2-1; lacking DNA, the TRBD1 call made by TCRdb goes unchecked. Germline V lookup: CDR1 DFQATT, CDR2 SNEGSKA (reference sequence). This CDR3 is built from 14 residues. The CDR3 reads CSARVGQGFDEQFF.

The chain couples TRBV29-1 to TRBJ2-7. Germline V gene sequence: CDR1 SQVTM, CDR2 ANQGSEA. The CDR3 consists of 12 residues. Here the CDR3 reads CSVRQKAYEQYF.